The sequence of this T cell receptor (beta chain) was determined in a study of early T cells in non-severe SARS-CoV-2 infection. The CDR3 contains 14 residues. Per the germline V gene, CDR1 is MNHEY and CDR2 is SVGEGT. V trimming: 6 bases; J trimming: 4 bases; junction bases outside the gene matches: 6. Individual cDNA molecules received unique molecular identifiers. Each CDR3 protein is one row after TCRdb ran MiXCR on the 5' RACE reads. The sample lists 55,000 to 75,000 distinct CDR3 sequences, 10% occurring once. This clonotype turned up a few times. Specimen: whole blood, collected at baseline. The chain employs TRBV6-2 or TRBV6-3 and TRBJ1-5; TRBD1 agrees at 7 bases. The clonotype was recovered from an adult who was a healthcare worker with PCR-confirmed SARS-CoV-2 infection or an uninfected control (not recorded which). The chain's CDR3 is CASSRGTANQPQHF. CDR3 DNA: TGTGCCAGCAGCCGCGGGACAGCTAATCAGCCCCAGCATTTT.